This record concerns one TCR beta chain sequence. The antigen is not known. This specimen belongs to a study of Ad26.COV2.S vaccination and SARS-CoV-2 variants. The protocol was immunoSEQ multiplex PCR, while the TCRdb copy is restricted to in-frame clones and leaves out a portion. Of 400,000 to 500,000 clones listed, 89% are singletons. Treatment described: around 19 received Ad26.COV2.S at low or high dose, single or two shots; roughly five received placebo; per-sample allocation not given. Sampling took place 63 days after the first vaccine or placebo injection. In Boston, the donor was an adult between 18-55 years of age. Its platform was an Ad26 vector, and its expressed antigen was Wuhan-strain SARS-CoV-2 spike. This CDR3 has 15 residues. The V gene lost 3 bases and the J gene lost 3 bases, with 12 bases spanning the gap. CDR1 and CDR2 from the germline V gene are LGHNA and YNFKEQ. Study-wide findings and caveats: Non-spike TCR breadth was similar in vaccine and placebo recipients.

J is TRBJ2-4 and V is TRBV4-2, with D perhaps matching TRBD1 (6 bases). The specimen comprised peripheral blood, sampled in a trial of Ad26.COV2.S vaccine versus placebo. The sequence was obtained from a person aged 18-65 years who received the Ad26.COV2.S COVID-19 vaccine or a placebo. CDR3 loop: CASSQLDSNKNIQYF. CDR3 bases: TGTGCCAGCAGCCAGCTGGACAGCAACAAAAACATTCAGTACTTC.